Shown below are 32 T cell receptor beta chains from a single sample sequenced in a study of cytotoxic CD8 clonotypes in ibrutinib-treated CLL. Libraries were prepared by immunoSEQ multiplex PCR; TCRdb keeps only in-frame clonotypes and omits some of them. The table records about 310,000 clones, about 80% of them present only once. The sample consisted of PBMCs, taken before ibrutinib treatment. Receptors were obtained from a human donor with chronic lymphocytic leukemia.

The CDR3, as DNA: TGTGCCAGCAGCTTAGTACGTCGAAGACTAGCGGGGACAGATACGCAGTATTTT. Protein sequence: CASSLVRRRLAGTDTQYF. The chain recombines TRBV7-2 with TRBJ2-3; the match to TRBD2 covers 11 bases. CDR3 size: 18 residues. V lost 1 base, J lost 3 bases, and 9 bases stayed unmatched. CDR1 is SGHTA and CDR2 is FQGNSA in the germline V gene.

J is TRBJ2-7 and V is TRBV4-3, with D possibly called TRBD1 or TRBD2 (5 bases each). The CDR3 spans 16 residues. Germline V gene sequence: CDR1 LGHNA, CDR2 YSLEER. V shed 1 base and J shed 0 bases, with 13 bases lying between them. As DNA, the CDR3 is TGCGCCAGCAGCCAAGGACGGGCAGGGAGCTCCTACGAGCAGTACTTC. It yields the protein CASSQGRAGSSYEQYF.

Here the CDR3 reads CATSVGQDLNYGYTF. The CDR3 nucleotides read TGTGCCACCTCCGTCGGGCAGGACCTTAACTATGGCTACACCTTC. The V and J genes are TRBV15 and TRBJ1-2; D not resolved. The V gene's germline CDR1 is LNHNV and CDR2 YYDKDF (reference sequence). V lost 8 bases and J 1 base, leaving 17 bases between the germline ends. This CDR3 has 15 amino acids.

This clone appeared a single time. This sequence joins TRBV2 and TRBJ2-1; 13 bases match TRBD2. CDR1 and CDR2 (germline): SNHLY, FYNNEI. The CDR3 is 14 residues long. Trimming at V came to 9 bases and at J to 10 bases, leaving 9 bases not matched to a gene. DNA of the CDR3: TGTGCCAGGTTGACTAGCGGGAGGAAGGGGGAGCAGTTCTTC. Translating gives CARLTSGRKGEQFF.

V and J are TRBV28 and TRBJ2-7; 13 bases line up with TRBD2. The CDR3 loop spans 16 amino acids. Germline V gene sequence: CDR1 MDHEN, CDR2 SYDVKM. V was clipped by 5 bases and J by 12 bases; unmatched bases: 16. The CDR3 bases are TGTGCCAGCAGTCCTACTTTTGGACTAGCGGGGGCCTATCGGTACTTC. As protein: CASSPTFGLAGAYRYF.

This rearrangement joins TRBV10-1 to TRBJ2-5; D call uncertain. Trimming shortened V by 6 bases and J by 9 bases, and 8 bases separated the two germline ends. The CDR3 contains 10 residues. Germline loops: CDR1 WNHNN, CDR2 SYGVQD (reference sequence). The CDR3 nucleotides are TGCGCCAGCAGATTGTGGGCCCAGTACTTC. This gives the protein CASRLWAQYF.

The chain uses TRBV4-3 and TRBJ2-7; D not certain. Germline V gene sequence: CDR1 LGHNA, CDR2 YSLEER. This CDR3 spans 14 amino acids. V lost 3 bases and J lost 6, with 15 bases in between. The CDR3 DNA follows: TGCGCCAGCAGCCACGAATTCCTCGTTGGCGAGCAGTACTTC. Translating gives CASSHEFLVGEQYF.

This chain links TRBV2 with TRBJ2-7; 9 bases match TRBD2. J lost 5 bases, V lost 7 bases, and 15 bases had no gene match. This CDR3 spans 16 amino acids. CDR1 and CDR2 from the germline V gene are SNHLY and FYNNEI. The CDR3 protein is CASTDPPPGGRDEQYF. In DNA form, the CDR3 reads TGTGCCAGCACCGACCCTCCCCCAGGCGGGAGGGACGAGCAGTACTTC.

The chain couples TRBV28 to TRBJ2-3, with TRBD2 identical over 9 bases. J was trimmed by 8 bases and V by 1 base; bases with no gene match: 4. CDR3 length equals 14 residues. Germline CDR1 reads MDHEN; CDR2 reads SYDVKM. CDR3 DNA sequence: TGTGCCAGCAGTTTATTGGCGGGAGGGGGTACGCAGTATTTT. Its translation: CASSLLAGGGTQYF.

The sample holds a few counts of this clone. This chain connects TRBV2 to TRBJ2-7; D call uncertain. The CDR3 is 12 residues long. Germline V gene lookup returns CDR1 SNHLY and CDR2 FYNNEI. V dropped 4 bases and J dropped 7 bases, with 11 bases sitting between them. The DNA for the CDR3 is TGTGCCAGCAGTGTGCATATACGGGAGCAGTACTTC. Translated, it gives CASSVHIREQYF. Looking up the rest from reference TRBV2 and TRBJ2-7 gives the full variable domain: EPEVTQTPSHQVTQMGQEVILRCVPISNHLYFYWYRQILGQKVEFLVSFYNNEISEKSEIFDDQFSVERPDGSNFTLKIRSTKLEDSAMYFCASSVHIREQYFGPGTRLTVT.

The chain links TRBV18 to TRBJ1-5; no clear D gene. V dropped 3 bases and J dropped 0 bases, with 12 bases sitting between them. CDR1 is KGHSH and CDR2 is LQKENI in the germline V gene. The CDR3 is 16 amino acids. The chain's CDR3 is CASSPFAVYSNQPQHF. The CDR3 nucleotides are TGTGCCAGCTCACCCTTCGCAGTATATAGCAATCAGCCCCAGCATTTT.

The chain recombines TRBV29-1 with TRBJ2-5; TRBD2 aligns across 11 bases. The CDR3 runs to 18 residues. With V trimmed by 2 bases and J by 2 bases, 13 bases remained unmatched. CDR1 and CDR2 from the germline V gene are SQVTM and ANQGSEA. The CDR3 coding sequence is TGCAGCGTTGAATTCACGACTAGCGGGAAGTCGCAACAAGAGACCCAGTACTTC. It specifies CSVEFTTSGKSQQETQYF.

The chain employs TRBV6-5 and TRBJ2-7, with 8 bases fitting TRBD2. V lost 1 base, J lost 2 bases, and 4 bases stayed unmatched. This CDR3 has 15 residues. The germline gives CDR1 MNHEY, CDR2 SVGAGI. CDR3 in amino acids: CASSYLASGPYEQYF. CDR3 in DNA: TGTGCCAGCAGTTACTTGGCTAGCGGGCCCTACGAGCAGTACTTC.

The chain joins TRBV27 to TRBJ2-1; 9 bases match TRBD2. After removal of 7 bases from V and 6 bases from J, the junction contained 10 bases not matched to a gene. Germline V gives CDR1 MNHEY, CDR2 SMNVEV (reference sequence). This CDR3 has 15 residues. The CDR3 DNA follows: TGTGCCAGCACCGTAGCGGGAGAGGTTGGCAATGAGCAGTTCTTC. This translates into CASTVAGEVGNEQFF.

This clone was detected only a few times. The chain employs TRBV5-6 and TRBJ2-5; the D is unclear. Trimming left V 1 base short and J 2 bases short, with 9 bases between. CDR3 length: 14 residues. The germline gives CDR1 SGHDT, CDR2 YYEEEE. As DNA, the CDR3 is TGTGCCAGCAGCTTGTATCACTTGCAAGAGACCCAGTACTTC. It specifies CASSLYHLQETQYF.

The chain has TRBV9 and TRBJ2-5; no definite D call. The CDR3 has 16 residues. CDR1 and CDR2 from the germline V gene are SGDLS and YYNGEE. Trimming removed 0 bases at V and 3 bases at J, with 15 bases between. The CDR3 DNA reads TGTGCCAGCAGCGTAGACCCGCTACGTAGAGAAGAGACCCAGTACTTC. Protein product: CASSVDPLRREETQYF.

The V gene is TRBV9, the J gene TRBJ2-7; 10 nucleotides match TRBD1. V lost 3 bases and J lost 5; bases outside the gene matches: 2. Germline CDR1 and CDR2: SGDLS and YYNGEE. This CDR3 comprises 13 residues. CDR3 amino acids: CASSGGQGNEQYF. The CDR3 region has the DNA TGTGCCAGCAGCGGGGGACAGGGGAACGAGCAGTACTTC. Based on the CDR3 plus reference TRBV9 and TRBJ2-7, the full variable domain is DSGVTQTPKHLITATGQRVTLRCSPRSGDLSVYWYQQSLDQGLQFLIQYYNGEERAKGNILERFSAQQFPDLHSELNLSSLELGDSALYFCASSGGQGNEQYFGPGTRLTVT.

V gene TRBV27 combines with J gene TRBJ2-5, with 9 bases that match TRBD1. The CDR3 consists of 15 residues. Trimming took 3 bases from V and 2 from J; bases not matched to a gene: 4. In germline, CDR1 is MNHEY, CDR2 SMNVEV (reference sequence). Here the CDR3 reads CASSFQTGGQETQYF. For the CDR3, the DNA is TGTGCCAGCAGTTTCCAGACAGGGGGTCAAGAGACCCAGTACTTC.

In nucleotides, the CDR3 is TGTGCCAGCAGCCGAAAGGGCCTCACTGAAGCTTTCTTT. Protein sequence: CASSRKGLTEAFF. The chain couples TRBV7-9 to TRBJ1-1; D not certain. The CDR3 consists of 13 residues. V lost 5 bases and J lost 4, with 11 bases in between. Germline CDR1 is SEHNR and CDR2 is FQNEAQ (reference sequence). The variable domain in full, completed from reference TRBV7-9 and TRBJ1-1, reads DTGVSQNPRHKITKRGQNVTFRCDPISEHNRLYWYRQTLGQGPEFLTYFQNEAQLEKSRLLSDRFSAERPKGSFSTLEIQRTEQGDSAMYLCASSRKGLTEAFFGQGTRLTVV.

About this clone: The sample holds other DNA sequences that translate to the same CDR3. This rearrangement joins TRBV5-1 to TRBJ2-1; 11 bases are a match to TRBD2. Losses at the gene ends were 4 bases for V and 7 bases for J; bases not matched to a gene: 7. Germline CDR1 is SGHRS and CDR2 is YFSETQ. The CDR3 sequence is 15 residues long. The CDR3 is CASSAGTSGYNEQFF. CDR3 DNA sequence: TGCGCCAGCAGCGCGGGGACTAGCGGATATAATGAGCAGTTCTTC.

V is TRBV5-4 and J is TRBJ1-5; D unresolved. Germline loops: CDR1 SGHNT, CDR2 YYREEE (reference sequence). This CDR3 is 15 amino acids long. Trimming stripped 4 bases from V and 2 bases from J, with 13 bases between. The CDR3 loop reads CASSIQGTGNQPQHF. The DNA for the CDR3 is TGTGCCAGCAGCATCCAAGGCACGGGCAATCAGCCCCAGCATTTT.

The rearrangement uses TRBV9 and TRBJ2-7; D is ambiguous. Trimming removed 1 base at V and 1 base at J, with 9 bases between. Germline values: CDR1 SGDLS, CDR2 YYNGEE. This CDR3 is built from 14 residues. The CDR3 bases are TGTGCCAGCAGCGTACGTGGTGCATCCTACGAGCAGTACTTC. Protein sequence: CASSVRGASYEQYF.

This chain uses TRBV7-2 with TRBJ2-1, with 14 nucleotides matching TRBD2. V dropped 5 bases and J dropped 2; count of bases not matched to a gene: 11. CDR1 is SGHTA, CDR2 FQGNSA, per germline. This CDR3 is built from 19 residues. The CDR3 region has the DNA TGTGCCAGCAGCAACGCCCGGGGACTAGCGGGAGACCCCTACAATGAGCAGTTCTTC. As protein: CASSNARGLAGDPYNEQFF.

The chain combines TRBV6-1 with TRBJ1-1, with D possibly being TRBD1 (6 bases). This CDR3 is built from 13 residues. V dropped 5 bases and J dropped 1 base, with 8 bases sitting between them. The germline V gene has CDR1 MNHNS and CDR2 SASEGT. This CDR3 reads CASSRTENTEAFF. The CDR3, as DNA: TGTGCCAGCAGTCGGACAGAGAACACTGAAGCTTTCTTT.

The V and J genes are TRBV5-1 and TRBJ2-3, with 7 positions matching TRBD2. In germline, CDR1 is SGHRS, CDR2 YFSETQ. The ends lost 5 bases at V and 2 bases at J; junction bases unmatched: 8. This CDR3 is built from 15 residues. CDR3 protein: CASRLRLASTDTQYF. As DNA, the CDR3 is TGCGCCAGCAGGCTTCGACTAGCCTCCACAGATACGCAGTATTTT.

The rearrangement uses TRBV7-9 and TRBJ2-7; D is undetermined. This CDR3 contains 15 residues. Per the germline V gene, CDR1 is SEHNR and CDR2 is FQNEAQ (reference sequence). The ends were cut back, 0 bases at V and 2 bases at J, with 11 bases in the middle. The CDR3 coding sequence is TGTGCCAGCAGCTTAGCGGGAAGTTTTACCTACGAGCAGTACTTC. This gives the protein CASSLAGSFTYEQYF.

This clone occurred once. This chain uses TRBV30 with TRBJ2-3; D is ambiguous. The CDR3 sequence is 13 residues long. The germline gives CDR1 GTSNPN, CDR2 SVGIG (reference sequence). The V and J ends lost 0 bases and 6 bases respectively, with 10 bases between them. DNA for the CDR3: TGTGCCTGGAGTGTGATAGGTGGGGATACGCAGTATTTT. Protein: CAWSVIGGDTQYF. Complete variable domain (other parts from reference TRBV30 and TRBJ2-3): SQTIHQWPATLVQPVGSPLSLECTVEGTSNPNLYWYRQAAGRGLQLLFYSVGIGQISSEVPQNLSASRPQDRQFILSSKKLLLSDSGFYLCAWSVIGGDTQYFGPGTRLTVL.

The V call is TRBV27, the J call TRBJ2-1; D ambiguous. Germline-derived CDR1 and CDR2 are MNHEY and SMNVEV (reference sequence). V lost 8 bases, J lost 10 bases, and 18 bases lay in between. This CDR3 region has 13 residues. The CDR3 DNA follows: TGTGCCAGCTGCTCAACGTTAGCAGCCGAGCAGTTCTTC. Its translation is CASCSTLAAEQFF.

The chain carries TRBV5-1 and TRBJ1-5, with D tentatively TRBD1 (6 bases). Germline CDR1 SGHRS, CDR2 YFSETQ. Trimming removed 4 bases at V and 1 base at J, with 15 bases between. The CDR3 extends over 16 amino acids. Written as DNA, the CDR3 is TGCGCCAGCAGCCCGGGCGGGACAATCAGCAATCAGCCCCAGCATTTT. This translates into CASSPGGTISNQPQHF.

This clone has only one observation. V is TRBV29-1 and J is TRBJ1-1; a possible D gene is TRBD1 (6 bases). Germline V gives CDR1 SQVTM, CDR2 ANQGSEA. V shed 7 bases and J shed 4 bases, with 13 bases lying between them. The CDR3 covers 12 residues. The CDR3 DNA is TGCAGCGCAGAGGGGGGCGGCACTGAAGCTTTCTTT. Amino acids: CSAEGGGTEAFF.

The chain joins TRBV28 to TRBJ1-2; the match to TRBD1 covers 9 bases. In germline, CDR1 is MDHEN, CDR2 SYDVKM. This CDR3 is 18 amino acids long. J lost 4 bases, V lost 3 bases, and 15 bases had no gene match. The CDR3 region has the DNA TGTGCCAGCAGTTTCCCGATTTACGACAGGGGGTTCCTCTATGGCTACACCTTC. This gives the protein CASSFPIYDRGFLYGYTF.

This chain uses TRBV2 with TRBJ2-2; D is perhaps TRBD2 (7 bases). Trimming removed 5 bases from V and 4 bases from J, with 26 bases in between. This CDR3 has 19 amino acids. Germline CDR1 and CDR2: SNHLY and FYNNEI. CDR3 bases: TGTGCCAGCAGTCCGGCCGGGGGGACACTACCCAGTGGCACCGGGGAGCTGTTTTTT. Translating it yields CASSPAGGTLPSGTGELFF.